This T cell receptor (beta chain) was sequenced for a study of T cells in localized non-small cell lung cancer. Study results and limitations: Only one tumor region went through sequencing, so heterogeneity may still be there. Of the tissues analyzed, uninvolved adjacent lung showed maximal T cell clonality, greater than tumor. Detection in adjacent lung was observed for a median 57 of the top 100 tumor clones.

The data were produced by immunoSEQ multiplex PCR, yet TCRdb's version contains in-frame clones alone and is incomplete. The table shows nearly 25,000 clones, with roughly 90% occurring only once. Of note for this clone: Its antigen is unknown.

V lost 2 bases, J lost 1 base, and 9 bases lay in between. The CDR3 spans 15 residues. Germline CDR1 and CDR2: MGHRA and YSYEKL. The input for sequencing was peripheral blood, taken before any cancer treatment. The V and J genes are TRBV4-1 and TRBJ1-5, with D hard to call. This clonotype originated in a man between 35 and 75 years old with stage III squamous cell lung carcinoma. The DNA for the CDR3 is TGCGCCAGCAGCCAATTCGTTTCGAGCAATCAGCCCCAGCATTTT. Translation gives CASSQFVSSNQPQHF.